One and the same sample provided the 4 T cell receptor beta chains below, sequenced in a study of T-cell memory formation after mild COVID-19. A single record per CDR3 protein comes from TCRdb applying MiXCR to the 5' RACE reads. This sample yields 250,000 to 350,000 distinct CDR3 sequences, of which roughly an eighth are seen a single time; 21% belongs to the top ten. The source material was PBMCs or a T cell subset sorted from them (not recorded which). These receptors were taken from a man aged 18 to 29 who had mild COVID-19 (a few samples of this study predate the infection). Cell type and time point are not known.

This clonotype appeared a few times. The rearrangement links TRBV5-1 to TRBJ2-2; 8 nucleotides agree with TRBD2. The V segment lost 4 bases and the J segment 5 bases; nucleotides outside the gene matches: 7. The CDR3 has 15 amino acids. Germline-derived CDR1 and CDR2 are SGHRS and YFSETQ. This CDR3 reads CASSRNPSGTGELFF. For the CDR3, the DNA is TGCGCCAGCAGCCGCAACCCTAGCGGGACCGGGGAGCTGTTTTTT.

This chain links TRBV11-2 with TRBJ2-3; D possibly corresponds to TRBD2 (6 bases). The germline gives CDR1 SGHAT, CDR2 FQNNGV. V gave up 5 bases and J gave up 8 bases, with 20 bases separating them. The CDR3 is 15 residues long. This CDR3 reads CASSPEGFRGGTQYF. CDR3 bases: TGTGCCAGCAGCCCGGAGGGGTTTAGGGGAGGTACGCAGTATTTT. The full variable domain, in which reference TRBV11-2 and TRBJ2-3 provide the parts outside the CDR3, is EAGVAQSPRYKIIEKRQSVAFWCNPISGHATLYWYQQILGQGPKLLIQFQNNGVVDDSQLPKDRFSAERLKGVDSTLKIQPAKLEDSAVYLCASSPEGFRGGTQYFGPGTRLTVL.

This chain links TRBV11-2 with TRBJ2-5; 8 nucleotides align to TRBD2. Germline CDR1 is SGHAT and CDR2 is FQNNGV. There are 14 residues in the CDR3. The ends lost 5 bases at V and 1 base at J; junction bases unmatched: 3. CDR3 sequence reads: CASSIAGSQETQYF. The CDR3 DNA sequence: TGTGCCAGCAGCATAGCGGGGAGCCAAGAGACCCAGTACTTC.

This chain joins TRBV7-3 and TRBJ2-3; 8 positions agree with TRBD2. Germline V gene data show CDR1 as SGHTA and CDR2 as FQGTGA. Trimming took 5 bases from V and 2 from J; bases not matched to a gene: 6. The CDR3 covers 15 residues. The CDR3 DNA sequence: TGTGCCAGCAGCATGAGCGGGGGAGTCACAGATACGCAGTATTTT. The encoded protein is CASSMSGGVTDTQYF.